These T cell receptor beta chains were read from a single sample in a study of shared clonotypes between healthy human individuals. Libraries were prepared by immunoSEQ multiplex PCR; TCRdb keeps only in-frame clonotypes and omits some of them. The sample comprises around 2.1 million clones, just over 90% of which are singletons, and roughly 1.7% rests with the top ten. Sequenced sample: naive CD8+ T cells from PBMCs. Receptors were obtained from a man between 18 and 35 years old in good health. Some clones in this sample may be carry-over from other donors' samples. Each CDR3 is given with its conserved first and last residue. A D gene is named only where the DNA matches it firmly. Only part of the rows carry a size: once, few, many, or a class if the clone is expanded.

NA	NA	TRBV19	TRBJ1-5	CASSILGTGSNQPQHF	TGTGCCAGTAGTATTCTTGGGACGGGAAGCAATCAGCCCCAGCATTTT
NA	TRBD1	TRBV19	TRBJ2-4	CASSPGQGAYIQYF	TGTGCCAGTAGTCCCGGACAGGGGGCATACATTCAGTACTTC
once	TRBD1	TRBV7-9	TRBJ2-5	CASSGQGLQETQYF	TGTGCCAGCAGCGGACAGGGCCTCCAAGAGACCCAGTACTTC
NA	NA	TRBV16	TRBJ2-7	CASSQGAYEQYF	TGTGCCAGCAGCCAAGGAGCCTACGAGCAGTACTTC
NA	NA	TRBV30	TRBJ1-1	CAWRYPGLNDGAFF	TGTGCCTGGAGGTACCCGGGCCTAAATGATGGGGCTTTCTTT
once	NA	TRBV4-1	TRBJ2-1	CASSQDFTDRYNEQFF	TGCGCCAGCAGCCAAGATTTTACGGACCGCTACAATGAGCAGTTCTTC
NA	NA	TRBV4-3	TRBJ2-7	CASSQDGPGDEQYF	TGCGCCAGCAGCCAAGATGGGCCCGGGGACGAGCAGTACTTC
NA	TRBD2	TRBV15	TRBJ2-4	CATSAPTLTSEIRLDKNIQYF	TGTGCCACCAGCGCCCCGACGCTAACTAGCGAGATCCGCTTAGACAAAAACATTCAGTACTTC
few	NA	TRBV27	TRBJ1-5	CASSLSSYSNQPQHF	TGTGCCAGCAGTTTATCGAGCTATAGCAATCAGCCCCAGCATTTT
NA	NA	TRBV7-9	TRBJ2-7	CASSLMEGPVHEQYF	TGTGCCAGCAGCTTAATGGAGGGGCCCGTCCACGAGCAGTACTTC
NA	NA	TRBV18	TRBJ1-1	CASSPSKRDTEAFF	TGTGCCAGCTCACCAAGCAAGCGGGACACTGAAGCTTTCTTT
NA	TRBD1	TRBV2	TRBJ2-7	CASIPDPGGYEQYF	TGTGCCAGCATACCAGACCCAGGGGGCTACGAGCAGTACTTC
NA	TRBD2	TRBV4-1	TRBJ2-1	CASSKATSGSNNEQFF	TGCGCCAGCAGCAAAGCGACTAGCGGGAGTAACAATGAGCAGTTCTTC
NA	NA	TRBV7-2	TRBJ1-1	CASSPPPGERRLEAFF	TGTGCCAGCAGCCCGCCCCCAGGGGAACGGCGGCTTGAAGCTTTCTTT
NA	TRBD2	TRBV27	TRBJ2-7	CASSIRTSGRGEQYF	TGTGCCAGCAGCATAAGGACTAGCGGGAGGGGTGAGCAGTACTTC
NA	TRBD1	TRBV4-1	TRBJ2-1	CASSQNRGPYNEQFF	TGCGCCAGCAGCCAAAACAGGGGGCCCTACAATGAGCAGTTCTTC
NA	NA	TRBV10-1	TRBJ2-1	CASSYTGSAMDEQFF	TGCGCCAGCAGTTACACAGGGTCCGCTATGGATGAGCAGTTCTTC
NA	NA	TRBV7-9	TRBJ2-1	CASSGSGTSNEQFF	TGTGCCAGCAGCGGAAGTGGGACCAGCAATGAGCAGTTCTTC
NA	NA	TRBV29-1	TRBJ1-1	CSVDNPITEAFF	TGCAGCGTTGATAACCCGATCACTGAAGCTTTCTTT
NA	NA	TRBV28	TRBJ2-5	CASSFGETQYF	TGTGCCAGCAGTTTTGGGGAGACCCAGTACTTC
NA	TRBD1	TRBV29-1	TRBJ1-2	CSAWVGTGVYGYTF	TGCAGCGCCTGGGTTGGGACAGGGGTTTATGGCTACACCTTC
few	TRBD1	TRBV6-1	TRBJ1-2	CASSARQGPSYYGYTF	TGTGCCAGCAGTGCTCGACAGGGGCCCTCGTACTATGGCTACACCTTC
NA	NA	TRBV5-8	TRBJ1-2	CASSFPTGYTF	TGTGCCAGCAGCTTCCCGACTGGCTACACCTTC
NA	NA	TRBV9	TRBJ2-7	CASSVGGVGREQYF	TGTGCCAGCAGCGTCGGGGGAGTGGGTCGAGAGCAGTACTTC
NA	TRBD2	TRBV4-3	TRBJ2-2	CASSHKLAGGTGELFF	TGCGCCAGCAGCCATAAACTAGCGGGAGGCACCGGGGAGCTGTTTTTT
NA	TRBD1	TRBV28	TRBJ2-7	CASSLTPGQGTYEQYF	TGTGCCAGCAGTTTAACCCCTGGACAGGGGACCTACGAGCAGTACTTC
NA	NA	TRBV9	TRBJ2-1	CASSAAEGKRAHEQFF	TGTGCCAGCAGCGCCGCGGAAGGCAAACGAGCCCATGAGCAGTTCTTC
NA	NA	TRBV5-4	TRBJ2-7	CASSLEGRASYEQYF	TGTGCCAGCAGCTTGGAGGGCAGGGCCTCCTACGAGCAGTACTTC
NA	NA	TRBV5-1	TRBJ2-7	CASSPNGNSYEQYF	TGCGCCAGCAGCCCTAATGGGAACTCCTACGAGCAGTACTTC
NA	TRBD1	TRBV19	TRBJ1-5	CASFPGQGYQPQHF	TGTGCCAGTTTTCCGGGACAGGGGTATCAGCCCCAGCATTTT
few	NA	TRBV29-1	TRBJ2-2	CSVYGDTGELFF	TGCAGCGTCTACGGAGACACCGGGGAGCTGTTTTTT
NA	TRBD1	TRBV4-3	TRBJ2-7	CASSQGGTRDRLLYEQYF	TGCGCCAGCAGCCAAGGGGGAACCCGGGACAGGCTTCTCTACGAGCAGTACTTC
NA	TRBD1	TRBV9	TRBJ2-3	CASSSRGQNTDTQYF	TGTGCCAGCAGCTCACGGGGACAGAACACAGATACGCAGTATTTT
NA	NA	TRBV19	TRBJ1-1	CASKSAGNTEAFF	TGTGCCAGCAAGTCCGCGGGGAACACTGAAGCTTTCTTT
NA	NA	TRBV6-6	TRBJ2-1	CASSYANYNEQFF	TGTGCCAGCAGTTACGCCAACTACAATGAGCAGTTCTTC
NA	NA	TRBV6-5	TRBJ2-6	CASSSHSGANVLTF	TGTGCCAGCAGTTCCCATTCTGGGGCCAACGTCCTGACTTTC
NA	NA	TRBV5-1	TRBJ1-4	CASSLAGGGEKLFF	TGCGCCAGCAGCTTGGCGGGCGGTGGGGAAAAACTGTTTTTT
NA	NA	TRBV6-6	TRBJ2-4	CASSYGGGTDIQYF	TGTGCCAGCAGTTACGGAGGGGGCACGGACATTCAGTACTTC
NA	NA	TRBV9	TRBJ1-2	CASSVKGTYGYTF	TGTGCCAGCAGCGTAAAGGGGACCTATGGCTACACCTTC
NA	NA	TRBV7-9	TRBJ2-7	CASSLVRDGYEQYF	TGTGCCAGCAGCTTAGTACGGGATGGGTACGAGCAGTACTTC
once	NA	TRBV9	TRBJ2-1	CASSPVASGRQGFF	TGTGCCAGCAGCCCCGTTGCGAGCGGGAGACAGGGGTTCTTC
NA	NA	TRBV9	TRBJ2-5	CASSVGGVSGIQETQYF	TGTGCCAGCAGCGTAGGAGGGGTTAGCGGAATCCAAGAGACCCAGTACTTC
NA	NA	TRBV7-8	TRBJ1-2	CASSLLQSNRVGYTF	TGTGCCAGCAGCTTACTCCAGTCAAACAGGGTTGGCTACACCTTC
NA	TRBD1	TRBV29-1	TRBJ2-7	CSVLGRQGGNEQYF	TGCAGCGTGTTGGGGAGACAGGGTGGAAACGAGCAGTACTTC
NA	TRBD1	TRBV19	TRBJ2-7	CASSIWTGEIPYEQYF	TGTGCCAGTAGTATTTGGACAGGGGAGATCCCCTACGAGCAGTACTTC
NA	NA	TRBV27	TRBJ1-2	CASSLGGTGPLNYGYTF	TGTGCCAGCAGTTTAGGGGGAACCGGGCCTCTAAACTATGGCTACACCTTC
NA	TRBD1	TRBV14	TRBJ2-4	CASSKKGTGVNDRNIQYF	TGTGCCAGCAGCAAGAAAGGGACAGGGGTTAACGATCGGAACATTCAGTACTTC
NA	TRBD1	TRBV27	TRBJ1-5	CASSSDRLFNQPQHF	TGTGCCAGCAGTTCGGACAGGCTCTTCAATCAGCCCCAGCATTTT
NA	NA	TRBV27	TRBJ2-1	CASSFMGYNEQFF	TGTGCCAGCAGCTTTATGGGTTACAATGAGCAGTTCTTC
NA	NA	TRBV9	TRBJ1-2	CASSVSTGSPAASNYGYTF	TGTGCCAGCAGCGTTTCCACGGGGAGTCCAGCGGCCTCGAACTATGGCTACACCTTC
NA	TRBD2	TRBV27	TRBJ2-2	CASSPRLAGGLANTGELFF	TGTGCCAGCAGTCCGAGACTAGCGGGGGGCTTAGCGAACACCGGGGAGCTGTTTTTT
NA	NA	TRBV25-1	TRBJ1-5	CASSSRGGNQPQHF	TGTGCCAGCAGCTCTCGTGGGGGCAATCAGCCCCAGCATTTT
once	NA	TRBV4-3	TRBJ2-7	CASSQRTASYEQYF	TGCGCCAGCAGCCAAAGGACAGCATCCTACGAGCAGTACTTC
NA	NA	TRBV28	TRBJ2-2	CASSRVGVANTGELFF	TGTGCCAGCAGCCGCGTGGGAGTAGCGAACACCGGGGAGCTGTTTTTT
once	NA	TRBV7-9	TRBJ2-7	CASSVPLTGSPYEQYF	TGTGCCAGCAGCGTACCCCTCACAGGGTCGCCCTACGAGCAGTACTTC